This T cell receptor beta chain was identified in a study of identical twins. Only a few counts were recorded for this clonotype. TCRdb reprocessed the 5' RACE reads via MiXCR and lists one record per CDR3 protein. The table includes approximately 500,000 distinct CDR3 sequences, around 24% detected once. These sequences were also reported in another study, on T cells expressing NK-cell markers.

The source material was CD4+ T cells sorted from blood. This receptor was identified in a woman younger than 35 in good health.

The CDR3 bases are TGCGCCAGCAGCTTCACCAGGACTAGCGTAACGCCCAGCGAGCAGTTCTTC. This codes for CASSFTRTSVTPSEQFF. This chain joins TRBV5-1 and TRBJ2-1; 9 bases are a match to TRBD2. CDR3 size: 17 residues. CDR1 is SGHRS and CDR2 is YFSETQ in the germline V gene. The V and J ends lost 2 bases and 10 bases, in that order; junction bases with no gene match: 16.